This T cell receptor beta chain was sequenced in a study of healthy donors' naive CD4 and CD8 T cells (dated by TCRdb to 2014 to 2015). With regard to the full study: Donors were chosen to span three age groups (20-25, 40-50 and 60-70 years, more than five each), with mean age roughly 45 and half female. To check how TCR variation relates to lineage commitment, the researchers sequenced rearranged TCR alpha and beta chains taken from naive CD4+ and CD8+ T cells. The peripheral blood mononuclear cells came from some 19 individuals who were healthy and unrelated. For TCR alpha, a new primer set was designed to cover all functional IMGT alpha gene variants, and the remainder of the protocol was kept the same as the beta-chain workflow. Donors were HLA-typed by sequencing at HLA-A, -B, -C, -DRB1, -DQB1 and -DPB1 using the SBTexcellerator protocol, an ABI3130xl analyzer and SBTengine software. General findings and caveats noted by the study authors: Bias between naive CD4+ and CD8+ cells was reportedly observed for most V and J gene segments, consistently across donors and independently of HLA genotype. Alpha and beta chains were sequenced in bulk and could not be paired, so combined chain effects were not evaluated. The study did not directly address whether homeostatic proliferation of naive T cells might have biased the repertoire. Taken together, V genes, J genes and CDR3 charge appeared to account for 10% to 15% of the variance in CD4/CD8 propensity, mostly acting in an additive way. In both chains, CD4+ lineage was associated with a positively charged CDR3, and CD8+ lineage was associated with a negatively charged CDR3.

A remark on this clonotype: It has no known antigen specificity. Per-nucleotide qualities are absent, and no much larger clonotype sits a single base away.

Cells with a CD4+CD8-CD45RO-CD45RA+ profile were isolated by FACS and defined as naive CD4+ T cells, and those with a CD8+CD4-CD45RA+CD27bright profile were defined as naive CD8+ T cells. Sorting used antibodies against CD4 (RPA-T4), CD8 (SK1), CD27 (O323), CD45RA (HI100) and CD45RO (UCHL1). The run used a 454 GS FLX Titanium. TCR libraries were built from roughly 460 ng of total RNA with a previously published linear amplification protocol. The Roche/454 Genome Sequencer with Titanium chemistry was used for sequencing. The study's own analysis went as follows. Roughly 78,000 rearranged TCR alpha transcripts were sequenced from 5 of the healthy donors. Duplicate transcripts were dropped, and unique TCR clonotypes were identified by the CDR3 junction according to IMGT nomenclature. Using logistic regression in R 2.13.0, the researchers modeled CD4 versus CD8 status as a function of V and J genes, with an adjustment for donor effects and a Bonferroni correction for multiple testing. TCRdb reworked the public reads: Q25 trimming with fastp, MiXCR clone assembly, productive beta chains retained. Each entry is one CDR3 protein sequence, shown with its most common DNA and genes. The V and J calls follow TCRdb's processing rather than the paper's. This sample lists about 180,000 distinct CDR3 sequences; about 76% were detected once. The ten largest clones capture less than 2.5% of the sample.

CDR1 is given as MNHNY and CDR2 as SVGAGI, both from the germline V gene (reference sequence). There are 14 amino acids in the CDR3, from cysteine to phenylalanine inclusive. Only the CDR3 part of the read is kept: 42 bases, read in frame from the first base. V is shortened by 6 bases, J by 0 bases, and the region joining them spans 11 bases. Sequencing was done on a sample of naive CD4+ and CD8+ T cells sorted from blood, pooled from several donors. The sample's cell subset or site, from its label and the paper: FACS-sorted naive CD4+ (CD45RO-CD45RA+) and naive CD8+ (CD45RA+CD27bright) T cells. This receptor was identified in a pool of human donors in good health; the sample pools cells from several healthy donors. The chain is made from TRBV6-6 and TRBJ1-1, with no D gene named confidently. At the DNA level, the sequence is TGTGCCAGCAGCTCAGACTGGCTGAACACTGAAGCTTTCTTT. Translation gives CASSSDWLNTEAFF.